This T cell receptor (beta chain) came from a study of cytomegalovirus exposure and HLA in healthy donors. The length of the CDR3 is 12 residues. The germline V gene encodes CDR1 MNHEY and CDR2 SVGAGI. V dropped 4 bases and J dropped 5 bases, with 8 bases sitting between them. Study-level points and caveats: 150 or so TCR beta chains were listed as cytomegalovirus-associated.

As concerns this clone: No antigen is known for it.

The PCR contained 60 Vbeta and 13 Jbeta primers. The method was immunoSEQ multiplex PCR; TCRdb's version includes in-frame clones alone and lacks a portion of them. The sample yields tens of thousands of clones, approximately 74% seen once. The source material was PBMCs. The chain recombines TRBV6-5 with TRBJ1-1, with a weak D call TRBD1 (5 bases). The receptor's source is a woman aged 30 to 39 in good health and CMV-seropositive. The CDR3 bases are TGTGCCAGCAGTTCGGGGGTTACTGAAGCTTTCTTT. This gives the protein CASSSGVTEAFF.